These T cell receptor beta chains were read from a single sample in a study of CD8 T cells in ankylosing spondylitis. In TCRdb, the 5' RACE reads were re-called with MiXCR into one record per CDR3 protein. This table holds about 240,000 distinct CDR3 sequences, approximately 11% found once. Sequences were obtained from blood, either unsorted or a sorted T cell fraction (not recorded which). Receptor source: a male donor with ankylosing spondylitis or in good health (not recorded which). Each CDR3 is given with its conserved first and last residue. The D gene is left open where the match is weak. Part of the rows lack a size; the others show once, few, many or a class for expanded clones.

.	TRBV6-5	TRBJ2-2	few	TGTGCCAGCAGTTACGCGACCATTAACACCGGGGAGCTGTTTTTT	CASSYATINTGELFF
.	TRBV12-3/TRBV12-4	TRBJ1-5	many	TGTGCCAGCAGGGGGTTACAGGATCAGCCCCAGCATTTT	CASRGLQDQPQHF
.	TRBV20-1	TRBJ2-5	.	TGCAGTGCTAGAGATCCCCTGGGGCGGTCGGAGACCCAGTACTTC	CSARDPLGRSETQYF
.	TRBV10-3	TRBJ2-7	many	TGTGCCATCAGTGGGATGTGGGGGTCCCACTACGAGCAGTACTTC	CAISGMWGSHYEQYF
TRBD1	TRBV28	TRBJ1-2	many	TGTGCCAGCAGTATAAGACAGGGAGCTTACTATGGCTACACCTTC	CASSIRQGAYYGYTF
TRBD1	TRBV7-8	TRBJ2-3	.	TGTGCCAGCAGTCCGGACAGGGGGATGCAAGATACGCAGTATTTT	CASSPDRGMQDTQYF
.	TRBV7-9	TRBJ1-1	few	TGTGCCAGCACAAGGGTTGGGGGACCGAACACTGAAGCTTTCTTT	CASTRVGGPNTEAFF
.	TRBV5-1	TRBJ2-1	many	TGCGCCAGCAGCTTGGTCCGAGATAGTAGCAGATCCAATGAGCAGTTCTTC	CASSLVRDSSRSNEQFF
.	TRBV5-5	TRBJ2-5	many	TGTGCCAGCAGCATCGGACAGAAATTACAAGAGACCCAGTACTTC	CASSIGQKLQETQYF
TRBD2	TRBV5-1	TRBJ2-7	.	TGCGCCAGCAGCTTGGGGGCTAGCGGGCTGTACGAGCAGTACTTC	CASSLGASGLYEQYF
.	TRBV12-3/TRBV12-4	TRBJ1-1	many	TGTGCCAGCAGTCCGGGACTGATGAACACTGAAGCTTTCTTT	CASSPGLMNTEAFF
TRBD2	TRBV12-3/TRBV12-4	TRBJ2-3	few	TGTGCCAGCAGTTTCTTCACGGGAGGGCCGCCAGATACGCAGTATTTT	CASSFFTGGPPDTQYF
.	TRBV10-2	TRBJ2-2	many	TGCGCCAGCAGTGAGGATGGGGAGCTGTTTTTT	CASSEDGELFF
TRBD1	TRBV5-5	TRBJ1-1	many	TGTGCCAGCAGCTTGGGGACAGGGGAAAACACTGAAGCTTTCTTT	CASSLGTGENTEAFF
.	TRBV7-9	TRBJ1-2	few	TGTGCCAGCAGCTTAGCCACAGGTGTGAACTATGGCTACACCTTC	CASSLATGVNYGYTF
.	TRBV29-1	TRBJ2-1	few	TGCAGCGTTGATGGGGGGGCCGGTGGGAATGAGCAGTTCTTC	CSVDGGAGGNEQFF
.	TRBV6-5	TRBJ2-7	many	TGTGCCAGCAGTTATTCGGGACACTCCAGCTACGAGCAGTACTTC	CASSYSGHSSYEQYF
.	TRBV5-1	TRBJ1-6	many	TGCGCCAGCAGCACAGTTCCAAGGTCGGATTCACCCCTCCACTTT	CASSTVPRSDSPLHF
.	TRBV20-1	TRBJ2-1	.	TGCAGTGCTAGAGTAGTGGCCAGGAACTCTCTAAATGAGCAGTTCTTC	CSARVVARNSLNEQFF
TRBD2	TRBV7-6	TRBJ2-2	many	TGTGCCAGCAGCTTAGCCGGGACTAGCGGGGGAGCGGACACCGGGGAGCTGTTTTTT	CASSLAGTSGGADTGELFF
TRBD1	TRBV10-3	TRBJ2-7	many	TGTGCCATCAGTCAGACGGGACAGGGAATCGAGCAGTACTTC	CAISQTGQGIEQYF
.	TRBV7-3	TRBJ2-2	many	TGTGCCAGCAGCCCGCTGCCGTCGCAGAACACCGGGGAGCTGTTTTTT	CASSPLPSQNTGELFF
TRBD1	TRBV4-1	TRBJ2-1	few	TGCGCCAGCAGATTCACTAACAGGGGGCCCAAGAGCGGCTCCTACAATGAGCAGTTCTTC	CASRFTNRGPKSGSYNEQFF
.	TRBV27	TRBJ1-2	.	TGTGCCAGCAGCGTTCGCCCCTTCGGGACTGAAGCTAACTATGGCTACACCTTC	CASSVRPFGTEANYGYTF
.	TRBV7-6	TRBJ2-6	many	TGTGCCAGCAGCTTAGAGGCTGGCACCCTAGTGGAAGGGGCCAACGTCCTGACTTTC	CASSLEAGTLVEGANVLTF
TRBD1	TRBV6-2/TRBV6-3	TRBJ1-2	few	TGTGCCAGCAGTTACCTTACAGGGGTGAAATCTGGCTACACCTTC	CASSYLTGVKSGYTF
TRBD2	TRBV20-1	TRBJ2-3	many	TGCAGTGCTTATCCTAGCGGACGAATCGTCACAGATACGCAGTATTTT	CSAYPSGRIVTDTQYF
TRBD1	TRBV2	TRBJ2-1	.	TGTGCCAGCGGTTGGGACAGTCAAAATGAGCAGTTCTTC	CASGWDSQNEQFF
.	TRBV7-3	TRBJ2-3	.	TGTGCCAGCAGCTTATATTCCGGGAAAAGGGAAGATACGCAGTATTTT	CASSLYSGKREDTQYF
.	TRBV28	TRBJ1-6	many	TGTGCCAGCAGCCCCGGGGTCGGGCATTCACCCCTCCACTTT	CASSPGVGHSPLHF
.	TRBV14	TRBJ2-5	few	TGTGCCAGCAGCCAAGAAACACGCCCGGGGACCCAGTACTTC	CASSQETRPGTQYF
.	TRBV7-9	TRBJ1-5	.	TGTGCCAGCAGCTCTGGAGGGGGTCAGCCCCAGCATTTT	CASSSGGGQPQHF
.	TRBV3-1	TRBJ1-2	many	TGTGCCAGCAGCCCAGGCGGGGGCGCTTATGGCTACACCTTC	CASSPGGGAYGYTF
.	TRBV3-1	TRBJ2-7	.	TGTGCCAGCAGCCGGAGCCTTAGCGTCACCTACGAGCAGTACTTC	CASSRSLSVTYEQYF
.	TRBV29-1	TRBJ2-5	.	TGCAGCGTTGACCCGGGACATTACCAAGAGACCCAGTACTTC	CSVDPGHYQETQYF
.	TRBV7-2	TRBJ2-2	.	TGTGCCAGCAGCTTATCCGGGACGAGGACCGGGGAGCTGTTTTTT	CASSLSGTRTGELFF
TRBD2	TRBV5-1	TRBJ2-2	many	TGCGCCAGCAGACTCGCGGGGGAAACCGGGGAGCTGTTTTTT	CASRLAGETGELFF
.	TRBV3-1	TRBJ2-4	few	TGTGCCAGCAGCCAAGAACCCGGACAGAAACTAGCCAAAAACATTCAGTACTTC	CASSQEPGQKLAKNIQYF